This T cell receptor (beta chain) was sequenced for a study of PD-1 blockade in classical Hodgkin lymphoma. The study, taken as a whole, reports: Some patients started nivolumab under 1 year after ASCT, and they were excluded. The CD4+ diversity rise by C4D1 was clearest in complete responders. Reports described newly diagnosed patients as having lower baseline TCR diversity than healthy donors.

Time point of the sample: cycle 4 day 1 (C4D1), after 6 weeks of nivolumab. Autologous stem cell transplantation was followed by relapse in every patient, and brentuximab vedotin exposure varied. The CDR3 covers 14 residues. CDR1 is LNHDA and CDR2 is SQIVND in the germline V gene (reference sequence). V lost 5 bases, J lost 6 bases, and 9 bases stayed unmatched. Using immunoSEQ multiplex PCR, the repertoire was profiled, and TCRdb retains in-frame clones only, with some absent. Here the sample spans tens of thousands of clones, around 89% being singletons. Of note for this clone: What it binds is not known.

The TCR comes from a human donor with classical Hodgkin lymphoma. The sequencing used peripheral blood mononuclear cells (PBMCs), collected before the fourth cycle of nivolumab. This sequence joins TRBV19 and TRBJ2-7; TRBD2 matches 8 bases. CDR3 nucleotides: TGTGCCAGTAGTGGAGGAGCGGGAGCCCGCGAGCAGTACTTC. It yields the protein CASSGGAGAREQYF.